The T cell receptor beta chain described here comes from a study of blood T cells in healthy people across ages (dated by TCRdb to 2013 to 2016). The study in broad terms: In model experiments, template switching captured roughly one uniquely barcoded TCR beta cDNA molecule for every two T cells. To track age-related changes in TCR beta repertoire diversity, the study relied on deep sequencing normalized with unique cDNA molecular identifiers. The donors were divided into four age groups: young (average approximately 15 years), middle-aged (under 40), aged (approximately 62) and long-lived (about 80). To avoid experimental bias, donors of different ages were spread randomly across the sequencing lanes. For two donors (one aged 18 to 30 and one aged 80 or older), the study analyzed two additional independent replicas of 1 million unique cDNA reads from the same blood draw.

Donors were under 40 systemically healthy Caucasian individuals from Russia aged roughly 6 to 100 years. Ten milliliters of peripheral blood were drawn from each donor into EDTA-treated Vacutainer tubes. Ficoll-Paque density-gradient centrifugation was used to isolate PBMCs, with at least 6.5 million obtained per sample. Total RNA was extracted from PBMCs with Trizol reagent, with at least 6 micrograms obtained per sample. Naive CD45RAhigh/CD27high T cell percentages were measured by flow cytometry on a PBMC aliquot from every donor. The library was produced with 5' RACE. The sequencing machine was an Illumina HiSeq 2500. A second PCR of about 7 to 12 cycles was run with a J-beta primer mix and a sample-barcoded 5' primer. A unique molecular identifier was introduced onto each TCR beta cDNA molecule by a template-switch 5' adaptor carrying 12 random nucleotides. Each sample yielded at least 2.5 million CDR3-containing paired-end reads. All of the RNA was converted into first-strand cDNA using the Mint cDNA synthesis kit, with a TRBC-specific oligonucleotide serving as the primer. After uracil-DNA glycosylase treatment, a first 18-cycle PCR used universal primers M1SS and BC2_uni_R on all cDNA. In the paper's pipeline: For normalization, 1 million high-quality reads, each with a distinct molecular identifier, were randomly selected from each sample. Reads with shared molecular identifiers were discarded instead of being binned into consensus sequences. MiTCR, with a Q25 quality threshold and the strictest error-elimination algorithm, was used for CDR3 identification, clonotype clustering and error correction. A nonparametric unseen species model with Euler transformation was used to estimate lower-bound total TCR beta diversity. The public reads were quality trimmed at Q25 with fastp and then assembled into clones with MiXCR by TCRdb, keeping productive beta chains. For every CDR3 protein sequence, its rows merge into one entry that carries the most common genes and DNA. TCRdb's processing, not the authors' own work, is the source of the V and J calls. In this sample the table shows 540,000 or so distinct CDR3 sequences, 25% to 30% of which occur a single time. The ten largest clones take up 15% to 20% of the sample.

Its CDR3 holds 17 amino acids, cysteine through phenylalanine. Of all the DNA, just the CDR3 is kept, 51 bases in frame from base 1. For CDR1 and CDR2, the germline V gene lists LGHNA and YNFKEQ. Ends trimmed: V by 4 bases, J by 6 bases; bases unmatched to a gene: 8. A note on this clonotype: Its antigen target is currently unknown. No base qualities exist here, and no much larger clone lies one base off it.

The study at large found these results: Observed TCR beta diversity per million T cells fell roughly linearly with age, and a significant reduction was already apparent by age roughly 40. Because donor CMV infection status was unknown, age-related changes in expanded clonotypes were potentially confounded. A strong correlation was found between observed TCR beta diversity and the percentage of naive T cells measured by flow cytometry. The long-lived group showed more naive CD4+ T cells, fewer expanded clones and increased TCR diversity than the aged group, suggesting age selection. Estimates of total diversity from one million sequenced T cells were regarded as lower bounds and underestimates. Since profiling was done on bulk unsorted PBMCs, naive and antigen-experienced compartments could not be conclusively compared.

The sequence joins TRBV4-2 to TRBJ2-3; the junction holds 15 bases that match TRBD2. The source of this sequence is a woman in her 70s in good health. The material sequenced was blood. The CDR3 reads as follows: CASSLRTSGGALDTQYF. In nucleotide form, the sequence is TGTGCCAGCAGCCTCCGGACTAGCGGGGGGGCCTTGGATACGCAGTATTTT.